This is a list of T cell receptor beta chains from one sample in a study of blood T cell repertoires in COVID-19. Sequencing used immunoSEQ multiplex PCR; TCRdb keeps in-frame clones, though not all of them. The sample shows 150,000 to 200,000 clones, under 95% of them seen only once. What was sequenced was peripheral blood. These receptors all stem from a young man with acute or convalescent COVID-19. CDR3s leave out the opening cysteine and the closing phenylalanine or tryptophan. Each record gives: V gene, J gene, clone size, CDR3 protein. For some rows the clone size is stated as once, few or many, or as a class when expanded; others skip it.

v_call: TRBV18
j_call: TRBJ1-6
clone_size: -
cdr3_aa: ASSPLAGTGDSPLH

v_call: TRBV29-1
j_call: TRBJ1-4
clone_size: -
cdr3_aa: SGTGENEKLF

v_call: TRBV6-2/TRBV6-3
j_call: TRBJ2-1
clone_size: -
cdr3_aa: ASSYGLAGGHNEQF

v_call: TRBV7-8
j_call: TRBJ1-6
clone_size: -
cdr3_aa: ASSLAGDSPLH

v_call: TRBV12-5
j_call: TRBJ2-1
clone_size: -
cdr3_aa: ASGLLPGTSGRVGNEQF

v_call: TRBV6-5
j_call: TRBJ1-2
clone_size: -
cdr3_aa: ASSLSSGTGYGYT

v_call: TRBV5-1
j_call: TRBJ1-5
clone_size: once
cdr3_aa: ASSSKPRDISNQPQH

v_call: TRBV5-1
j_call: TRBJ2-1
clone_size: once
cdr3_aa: ASSPIGTGWNEQF

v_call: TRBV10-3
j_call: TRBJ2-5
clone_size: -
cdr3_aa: AISEDRGRQETQY

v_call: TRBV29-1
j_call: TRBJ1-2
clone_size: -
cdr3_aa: SVGGSTQGPKYGYT

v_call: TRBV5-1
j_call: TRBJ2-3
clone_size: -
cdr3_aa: ASSPGGLAAYTDTQY

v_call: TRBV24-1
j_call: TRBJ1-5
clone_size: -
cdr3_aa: ATSDFEGGSPRQPQH